Following are 26 T cell receptor beta chains from one sample sequenced in a study of Ad26.COV2.S vaccination and SARS-CoV-2 variants. Data came from immunoSEQ multiplex PCR; TCRdb stores just in-frame clones and leaves some out. The data hold about 440,000 clones, with 90% observed a single time. Treatment reported: over 15 received Ad26.COV2.S at low or high dose, single or two shots; several received placebo; per-sample allocation not given. Vaccine and placebo recipients were sampled on day 63 after the first injection. Sequencing was performed on peripheral blood, taken in a trial of Ad26.COV2.S vaccine versus placebo. Receptors were obtained from a person between 18 and 65 years old who received the Ad26.COV2.S COVID-19 vaccine or a placebo.

With respect to this clone: Other DNA sequences from this sample encode an identical CDR3 as well. This sequence joins TRBV28 and TRBJ2-7; D unresolved. The CDR3 is 12 amino acids. CDR1 MDHEN and CDR2 SYDVKM come from the germline V gene. The germline V and J ends were trimmed by 2 bases and 6 bases, with 8 bases remaining between them. The CDR3 spells CASSLTSSEQYF. The CDR3 DNA reads TGTGCCAGCAGTTTAACATCAAGCGAGCAGTACTTC.

V gene TRBV19 combines with J gene TRBJ1-1, with a weak D call TRBD1 (5 bases). The CDR3 spans 11 residues. Per the germline V gene, CDR1 is LNHDA and CDR2 is SQIVND (reference sequence). V gave up 4 bases and J gave up 8 bases, with 8 bases separating them. CDR3 region: CASSTRQEAFF. The CDR3 DNA reads TGTGCCAGTAGTACCCGACAGGAAGCTTTCTTT.

The chain has TRBV28 and TRBJ2-7; 7 bases are a match to TRBD2. J was trimmed by 1 base and V by 2 bases; bases with no gene match: 11. The germline gives CDR1 MDHEN, CDR2 SYDVKM. CDR3 size: 17 residues. CDR3 region: CASSLSHGASGSYEQYF. CDR3 DNA sequence: TGTGCCAGCAGTTTAAGCCACGGGGCTAGCGGATCCTACGAGCAGTACTTC.

The chain has TRBV7-9 and TRBJ2-7; D remains unclear. V was clipped by 3 bases and J by 6 bases, with 9 bases between them. In germline, CDR1 is SEHNR, CDR2 FQNEAQ (reference sequence). This CDR3 spans 12 amino acids. This CDR3 reads CASSFGAPEQYF. The CDR3 DNA reads as TGTGCCAGCAGCTTCGGAGCTCCCGAGCAGTACTTC.

The rearrangement uses TRBV7-9 and TRBJ2-1, with 7 bases matching TRBD2. V dropped 4 bases and J dropped 3; count of bases not matched to a gene: 3. Germline V gene lookup returns CDR1 SEHNR and CDR2 FQNEAQ (reference sequence). The CDR3 spans 14 residues. The DNA of the CDR3 is TGTGCCAGCAGCTCCCGGGGGGTCTACAATGAGCAGTTCTTC. It is translated as CASSSRGVYNEQFF.

This clone was counted a few times. The CDR3, as DNA: TGTGCCAGCAGAAAGGGAATCTCCTACACTGAAGCTTTCTTT. This sequence encodes CASRKGISYTEAFF. V gene TRBV28 combines with J gene TRBJ1-1; no reliable D call. The CDR3 has 14 residues. The ends were cut back, 6 bases at V and 3 bases at J, with 14 bases in the middle. Germline V lookup: CDR1 MDHEN, CDR2 SYDVKM.

V usage is TRBV21-1 and J usage is TRBJ1-4; no DNA check was done on the table's D call, TRBD1. TRBV21-1 is tagged as a pseudogene. The CDR3 length is 18 residues. In nucleotides, the CDR3 is TGTGCCAGCAGCAAAGGCCGACAGGGAGAAACAACTAATGAAAAACTGTTTTTT. It specifies CASSKGRQGETTNEKLFF.

In nucleotides, the CDR3 is TGTGCCAGCAGCTTCCCTGGCAGAAGAGATGCAACTAATGAAAAACTGTTTTTT. It codes for CASSFPGRRDATNEKLFF. The chain recombines TRBV5-4 with TRBJ1-4; D call uncertain. Germline CDR1 and CDR2: SGHNT and YYREEE (reference sequence). The length of the CDR3 is 18 residues. The ends were cut back, 2 bases at V and 0 bases at J, with 17 bases in the middle.

This sequence joins TRBV9 and TRBJ2-7; TRBD2 matches at 7 bases. Germline CDR1 and CDR2: SGDLS and YYNGEE. The V gene end was trimmed by 2 bases and the J gene end by 5 bases; junction bases not matched to a gene: 4. The CDR3 has 13 residues. The CDR3: CASSVGGRDEQYF. The CDR3, as DNA: TGTGCCAGCAGCGTCGGAGGGAGGGACGAGCAGTACTTC.

The V gene is TRBV5-7, the J gene TRBJ1-1; 9 nucleotides match TRBD1. TRBV5-7 carries the ORF label, with uncertain function. V shed 7 bases and J 5 bases; nucleotides not matched to a gene: 15. This CDR3 is built from 16 residues. CDR3 sequence reads: CASSGDRDRVGTEAFF. The DNA for the CDR3 is TGTGCCAGCTCAGGCGACCGGGACAGGGTTGGAACTGAAGCTTTCTTT.

The chain is built from TRBV11-3 and TRBJ2-3, with 13 positions matching TRBD2. The germline gives CDR1 SGHNT, CDR2 YENEEA. The CDR3 has 17 amino acids. With 0 bases clipped from V and 8 bases from J, the junction kept 8 bases outside the gene matches. CDR3 sequence reads: CASSLEPGLAGRTTQYF. The DNA for the CDR3 is TGTGCCAGCAGCTTAGAGCCGGGACTAGCGGGACGGACTACGCAGTATTTT.

This clone came up once. The genes are TRBV7-3 and TRBJ2-1; TRBD1 agrees at 7 bases. The CDR3 is 13 amino acids. Germline-derived CDR1 and CDR2 are SGHTA and FQGTGA. Germline trimming cut 4 bases from V and 9 bases from J; bases unmatched to any gene: 6. Here the CDR3 reads CASSSGTAAEQFF. The CDR3 DNA is TGTGCCAGCAGCTCTGGGACAGCGGCTGAGCAGTTCTTC.

This chain connects TRBV27 to TRBJ1-2; TRBD1 matches at 9 bases. Germline CDR1 MNHEY, CDR2 SMNVEV (reference sequence). V lost 4 bases and J lost 5; bases outside the gene matches: 14. The CDR3 extends over 17 amino acids. Here the CDR3 reads CASSSSRDRAKGYGYTF. CDR3 in DNA: TGTGCCAGCAGTTCCTCCCGGGACAGGGCAAAAGGGTATGGCTACACCTTC.

The chain joins TRBV11-2 to TRBJ2-7, with D hard to call. Germline lookup yields CDR1 SGHAT and CDR2 FQNNGV. The CDR3 is 14 residues long. Trimming took off 5 bases at V and 3 bases at J, with 14 bases between the two ends. The CDR3 nucleotides are TGTGCCAGCAGCCCGGAATATGGGGTCTACGAGCAGTACTTC. It codes for CASSPEYGVYEQYF.

V usage is TRBV11-2 and J usage is TRBJ1-1; no definite D call. Germline assignment: CDR1 SGHAT and CDR2 FQNNGV. The CDR3 sequence is 11 residues long. Trimming pared 8 bases from V and 8 bases from J, leaving 12 bases between. CDR3 in DNA: TGTGCCAGCCGATTCACCGCCGAAGCTTTCTTT. As protein: CASRFTAEAFF.

The DNA of the CDR3 is TGCAGTGCTGGACGGAATCAGCCCCAGCATTTT. Amino acids: CSAGRNQPQHF. This rearrangement joins TRBV20-1 to TRBJ1-5; D is uncertain. Germline-derived CDR1 and CDR2 are DFQATT and SNEGSKA (reference sequence). This CDR3 spans 11 amino acids. The V gene lost 5 bases and the J gene lost 4 bases, with 6 bases spanning the gap.

The V and J genes are TRBV7-9 and TRBJ2-7; D not certain. The germline gives CDR1 SEHNR, CDR2 FQNEAQ (reference sequence). The V gene lost 3 bases and the J gene lost 6 bases, with 6 bases spanning the gap. The CDR3 covers 11 residues. CDR3 in amino acids: CASSLLSEQYF. The CDR3 nucleotides read TGTGCCAGCAGCTTGCTGTCCGAGCAGTACTTC.

This clone is a singleton in its sample. V and J are TRBV15 and TRBJ1-5; 8 positions agree with TRBD1. The junction had 7 bases not matched to a gene; V was cut back by 0 bases and J by 12 bases. Per germline, CDR1 LNHNV and CDR2 YYDKDF (reference sequence). The CDR3 has 14 amino acids. CDR3 sequence reads: CATSRDQGALYQHF. CDR3 nucleotides: TGTGCCACCAGCAGAGATCAGGGGGCCCTTTACCAGCATTTT.

The chain employs TRBV14 and TRBJ2-1; D uncertain. Per germline, CDR1 SGHDN and CDR2 FVKESK. V lost 5 bases and J lost 10, with 9 bases in between. The CDR3 has 11 residues. This CDR3 is CASSTDWEQFF. In DNA form, the CDR3 reads TGTGCCAGCAGCACCGACTGGGAGCAGTTCTTC.

The chain combines TRBV7-9 with TRBJ2-1, with unresolved D. Germline loops: CDR1 SEHNR, CDR2 FQNEAQ (reference sequence). The CDR3 covers 13 residues. V lost 2 bases and J lost 7, with 9 bases in between. CDR3 region: CASSLQWENEQFF. The CDR3 bases are TGTGCCAGCAGCTTACAGTGGGAAAATGAGCAGTTCTTC.

This rearrangement joins TRBV19 to TRBJ2-7, with 12 positions matching TRBD2. Germline V lookup: CDR1 LNHDA, CDR2 SQIVND (reference sequence). The CDR3 totals 15 residues. J was trimmed by 5 bases and V by 6 bases; bases with no gene match: 8. The CDR3 protein is CASSPTSGRSHEQYF. The CDR3 nucleotides read TGTGCCAGTAGCCCTACTAGCGGGAGGAGCCACGAGCAGTACTTC.

The gene calls are TRBV18 and TRBJ2-2, with a possible D match to TRBD2 (5 bases). The germline CDR1 and CDR2 sequences are KGHSH and LQKENI. The V and J ends lost 3 bases and 0 bases respectively, with 11 bases between them. The CDR3 sequence is 16 residues long. This CDR3 is CASSPLDWPNTGELFF. CDR3 coding DNA: TGTGCCAGCTCACCCCTGGACTGGCCGAACACCGGGGAGCTGTTTTTT.

On this clone: In the same sample, other DNA sequences code for this CDR3. The V and J genes are TRBV30 and TRBJ1-1; D is unresolved. The V end was cut by 0 bases, the J end by 5 bases, with 4 bases between. This CDR3 spans 11 amino acids. The V gene's germline CDR1 is GTSNPN and CDR2 SVGIG (reference sequence). CDR3 sequence (DNA): TGTGCCTGGAGTGTACTGACTGAAGCTTTCTTT. Protein product: CAWSVLTEAFF.

The chain has TRBV7-9 and TRBJ1-1; no reliable D call. The CDR3 sequence is 15 residues long. Trimming cost V 1 base and J 3 bases, with 12 bases left between them. Germline V gene data show CDR1 as SEHNR and CDR2 as FQNEAQ (reference sequence). This CDR3 is CASSLGSGVDTEAFF. The CDR3 nucleotides are TGTGCCAGCAGCTTAGGTAGTGGGGTGGACACTGAAGCTTTCTTT. Together with reference TRBV7-9 and TRBJ1-1, the CDR3 gives the full variable domain: DTGVSQNPRHKITKRGQNVTFRCDPISEHNRLYWYRQTLGQGPEFLTYFQNEAQLEKSRLLSDRFSAERPKGSFSTLEIQRTEQGDSAMYLCASSLGSGVDTEAFFGQGTRLTVV.

The chain carries TRBV4-2 and TRBJ2-3, with TRBD2 matching 7 bases. Germline V gene sequence: CDR1 LGHNA, CDR2 YNFKEQ. The CDR3 contains 16 residues. J lost 1 base, V lost 0 bases, and 4 bases had no gene match. The CDR3 bases are TGTGCCAGCAGCCAAGAGGGAGGGTGGCGCACAGATACGCAGTATTTT. Protein: CASSQEGGWRTDTQYF.

The V gene is TRBV7-9, the J gene TRBJ2-7, with 12 bases lining up with TRBD2. Germline V gene data show CDR1 as SEHNR and CDR2 as FQNEAQ (reference sequence). The ends lost 5 bases at V and 3 bases at J; junction bases unmatched: 8. CDR3 size: 16 residues. As DNA, the CDR3 is TGTGCCAGCAGCCCCGCCGGACTAGCGGGAATCTACGAGCAGTACTTC. This encodes CASSPAGLAGIYEQYF.